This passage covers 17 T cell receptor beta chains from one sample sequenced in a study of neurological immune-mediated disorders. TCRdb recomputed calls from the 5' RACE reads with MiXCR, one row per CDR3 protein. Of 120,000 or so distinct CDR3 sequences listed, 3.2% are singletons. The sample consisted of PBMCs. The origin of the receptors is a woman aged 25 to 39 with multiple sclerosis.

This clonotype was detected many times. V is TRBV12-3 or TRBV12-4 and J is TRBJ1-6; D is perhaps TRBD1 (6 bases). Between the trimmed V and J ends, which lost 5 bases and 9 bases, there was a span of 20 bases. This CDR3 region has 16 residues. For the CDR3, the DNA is TGTGCCAGCAGTACCGTGGCAGGGGTTTCGAGTTCACCCCTCCACTTT. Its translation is CASSTVAGVSSSPLHF.

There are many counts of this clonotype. The CDR3 loop reads CASSGNRGVGEKLFF. The DNA of the CDR3 is TGCGCCAGCAGCGGCAACAGGGGGGTGGGTGAAAAACTGTTTTTT. The chain recombines TRBV5-1 with TRBJ1-4; TRBD1 matches 8 bases. Trimming removed 4 bases from V and 7 bases from J; junction bases left unmatched: 9. Germline V lookup: CDR1 SGHRS, CDR2 YFSETQ. This CDR3 is 15 amino acids long.

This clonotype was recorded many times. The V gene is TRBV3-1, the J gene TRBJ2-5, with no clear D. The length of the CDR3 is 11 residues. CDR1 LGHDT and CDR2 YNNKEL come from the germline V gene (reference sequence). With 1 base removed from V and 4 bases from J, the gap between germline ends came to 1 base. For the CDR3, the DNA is TGTGCCAGCAGCCAAGTAGAGACCCAGTACTTC. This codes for CASSQVETQYF.

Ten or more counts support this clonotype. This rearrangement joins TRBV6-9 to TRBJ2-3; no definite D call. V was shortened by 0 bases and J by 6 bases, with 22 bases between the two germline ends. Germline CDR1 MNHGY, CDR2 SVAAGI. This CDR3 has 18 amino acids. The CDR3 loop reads CASSYSFPDEGWKDTQYF. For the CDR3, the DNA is TGTGCCAGCAGTTATTCGTTCCCAGACGAAGGATGGAAGGATACGCAGTATTTT.

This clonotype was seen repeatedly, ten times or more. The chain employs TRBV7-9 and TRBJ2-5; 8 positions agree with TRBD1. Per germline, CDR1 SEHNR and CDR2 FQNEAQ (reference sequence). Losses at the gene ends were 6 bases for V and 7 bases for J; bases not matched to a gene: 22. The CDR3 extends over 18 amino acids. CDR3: CASRRYEARTGLPWTQYF. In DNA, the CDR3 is TGTGCCAGCAGACGTTATGAGGCCAGGACAGGGCTCCCGTGGACCCAGTACTTC.

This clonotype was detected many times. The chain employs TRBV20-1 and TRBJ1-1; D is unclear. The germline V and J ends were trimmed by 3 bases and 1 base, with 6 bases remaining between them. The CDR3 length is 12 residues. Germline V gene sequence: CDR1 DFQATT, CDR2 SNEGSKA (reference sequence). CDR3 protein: CSASPENTEAFF. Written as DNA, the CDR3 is TGCAGTGCTAGCCCCGAGAACACTGAAGCTTTCTTT.

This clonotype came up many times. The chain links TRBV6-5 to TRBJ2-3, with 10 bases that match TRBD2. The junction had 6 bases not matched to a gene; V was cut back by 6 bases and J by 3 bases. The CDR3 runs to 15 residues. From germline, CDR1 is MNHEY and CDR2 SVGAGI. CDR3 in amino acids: CASSLLAGLTDTQYF. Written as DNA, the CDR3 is TGTGCCAGCAGCCTACTAGCGGGATTAACAGATACGCAGTATTTT.

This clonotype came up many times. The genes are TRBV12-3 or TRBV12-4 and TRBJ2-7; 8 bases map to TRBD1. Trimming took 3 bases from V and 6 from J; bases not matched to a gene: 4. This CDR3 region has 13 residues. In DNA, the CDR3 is TGTGCCAGCAGTTTCCAACAGGGGGGCGAGCAGTACTTC. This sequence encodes CASSFQQGGEQYF.

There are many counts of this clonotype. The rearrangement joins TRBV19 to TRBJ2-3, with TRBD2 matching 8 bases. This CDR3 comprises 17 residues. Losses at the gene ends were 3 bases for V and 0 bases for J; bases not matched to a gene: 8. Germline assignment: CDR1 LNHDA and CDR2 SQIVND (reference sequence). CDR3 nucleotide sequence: TGTGCCAGTAGTATTCCGGGAGGGCGAAGGAGCACAGATACGCAGTATTTT. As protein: CASSIPGGRRSTDTQYF.

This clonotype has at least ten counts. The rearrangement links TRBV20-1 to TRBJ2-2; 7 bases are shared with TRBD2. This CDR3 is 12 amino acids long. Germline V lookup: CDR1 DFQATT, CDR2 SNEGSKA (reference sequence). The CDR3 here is CRAGRNTGELFF. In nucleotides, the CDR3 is TGCAGAGCGGGGCGGAACACCGGGGAGCTGTTTTTT.

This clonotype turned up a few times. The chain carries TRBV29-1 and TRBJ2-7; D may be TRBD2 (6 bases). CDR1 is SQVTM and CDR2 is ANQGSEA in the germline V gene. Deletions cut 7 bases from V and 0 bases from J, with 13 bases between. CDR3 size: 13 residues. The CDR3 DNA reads TGCAGCGCCGGGGACGGGAGCTCCTACGAGCAGTACTTC. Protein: CSAGDGSSYEQYF.

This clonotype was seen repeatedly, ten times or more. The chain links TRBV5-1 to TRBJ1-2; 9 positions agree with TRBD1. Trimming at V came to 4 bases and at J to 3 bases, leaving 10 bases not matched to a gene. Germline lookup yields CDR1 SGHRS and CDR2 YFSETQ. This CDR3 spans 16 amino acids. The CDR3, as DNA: TGCGCCAGCAGCCGAACACCGGACAGGGGAGACTATGGCTACACCTTC. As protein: CASSRTPDRGDYGYTF.

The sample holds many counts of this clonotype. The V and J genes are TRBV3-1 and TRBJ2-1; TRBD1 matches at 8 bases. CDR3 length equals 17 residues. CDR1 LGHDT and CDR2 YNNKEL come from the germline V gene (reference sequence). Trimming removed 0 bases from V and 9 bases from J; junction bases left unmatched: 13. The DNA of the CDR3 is TGTGCCAGCAGCCAAGAGATCGGCGGGACAGGAGGGGGTGAGCAGTTCTTC. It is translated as CASSQEIGGTGGGEQFF.

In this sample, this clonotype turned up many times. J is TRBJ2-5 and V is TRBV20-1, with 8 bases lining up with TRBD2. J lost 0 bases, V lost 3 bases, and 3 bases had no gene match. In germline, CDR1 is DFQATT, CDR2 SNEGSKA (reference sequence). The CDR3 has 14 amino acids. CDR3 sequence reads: CSARRRGDQETQYF. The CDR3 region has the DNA TGCAGTGCTAGGAGGCGGGGGGACCAAGAGACCCAGTACTTC.

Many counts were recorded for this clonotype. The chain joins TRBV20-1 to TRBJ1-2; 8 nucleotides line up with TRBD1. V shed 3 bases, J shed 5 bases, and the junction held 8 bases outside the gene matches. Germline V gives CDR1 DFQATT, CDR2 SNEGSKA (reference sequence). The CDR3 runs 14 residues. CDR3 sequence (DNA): TGCAGTGCTAGGGGACAGGTCGGGCGTTATGGCTACACCTTC. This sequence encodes CSARGQVGRYGYTF.

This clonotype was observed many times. The DNA for the CDR3 is TGCGCCAGCAGCCACTCCACGGGGACCTACGAGCAGTACTTC. Translation: CASSHSTGTYEQYF. The V gene is TRBV5-1, the J gene TRBJ2-7; D is possibly TRBD2 (5 bases). Trimming left V 4 bases short and J 2 bases short, with 13 bases between. The V gene's germline CDR1 is SGHRS and CDR2 YFSETQ. The CDR3 runs to 14 residues.

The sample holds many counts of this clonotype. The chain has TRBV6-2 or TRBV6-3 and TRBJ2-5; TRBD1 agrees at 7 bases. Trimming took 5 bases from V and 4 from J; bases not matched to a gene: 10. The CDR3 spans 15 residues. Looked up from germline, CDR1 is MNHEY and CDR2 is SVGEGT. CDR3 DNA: TGTGCCAGCAGTCGGTTCGACAGGGTTTTAGAGACCCAGTACTTC. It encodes CASSRFDRVLETQYF.